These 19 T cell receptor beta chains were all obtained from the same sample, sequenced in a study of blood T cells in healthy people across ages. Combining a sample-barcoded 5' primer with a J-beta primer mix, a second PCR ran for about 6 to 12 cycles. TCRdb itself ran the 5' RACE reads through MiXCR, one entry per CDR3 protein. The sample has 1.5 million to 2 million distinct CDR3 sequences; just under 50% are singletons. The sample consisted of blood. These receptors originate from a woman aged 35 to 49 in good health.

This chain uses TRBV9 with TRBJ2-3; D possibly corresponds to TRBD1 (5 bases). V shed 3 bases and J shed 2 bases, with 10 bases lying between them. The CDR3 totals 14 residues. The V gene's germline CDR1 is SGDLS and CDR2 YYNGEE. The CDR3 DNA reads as TGTGCCAGCAGCGCTACAGGATACACAGATACGCAGTATTTT. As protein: CASSATGYTDTQYF.

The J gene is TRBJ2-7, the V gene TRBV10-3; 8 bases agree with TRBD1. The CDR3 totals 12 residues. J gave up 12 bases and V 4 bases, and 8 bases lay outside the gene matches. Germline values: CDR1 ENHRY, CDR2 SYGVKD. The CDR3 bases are TGTGCCATCAGTGCCCAGACAGGGGATTTGTACTTC. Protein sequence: CAISAQTGDLYF.

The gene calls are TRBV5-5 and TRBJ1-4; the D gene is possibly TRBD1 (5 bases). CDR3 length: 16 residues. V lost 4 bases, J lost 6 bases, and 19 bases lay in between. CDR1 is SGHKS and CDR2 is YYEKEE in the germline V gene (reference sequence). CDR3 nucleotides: TGTGCCAGCAGCGTGGGGGTACCAACGGGGGATGAAAAACTGTTTTTT. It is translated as CASSVGVPTGDEKLFF.

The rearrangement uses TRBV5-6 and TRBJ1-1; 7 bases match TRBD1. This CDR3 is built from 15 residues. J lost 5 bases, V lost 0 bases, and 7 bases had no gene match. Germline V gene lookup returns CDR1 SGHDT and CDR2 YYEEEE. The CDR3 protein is CASSLDGRGGTEAFF. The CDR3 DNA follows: TGTGCCAGCAGCTTGGACGGCAGGGGGGGAACTGAAGCTTTCTTT.

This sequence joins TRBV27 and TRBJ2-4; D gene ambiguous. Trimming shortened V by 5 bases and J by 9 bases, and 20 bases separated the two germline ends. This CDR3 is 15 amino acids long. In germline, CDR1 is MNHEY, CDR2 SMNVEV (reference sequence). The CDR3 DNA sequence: TGTGCCAGCAGTCCCACCACCCGGGCGAAGGGCATTCAGTACTTC. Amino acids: CASSPTTRAKGIQYF.

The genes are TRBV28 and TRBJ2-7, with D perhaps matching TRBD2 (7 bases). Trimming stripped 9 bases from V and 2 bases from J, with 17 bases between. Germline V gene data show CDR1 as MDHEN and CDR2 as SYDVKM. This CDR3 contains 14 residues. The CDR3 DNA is TGTGCCAGTTCAACGGGGGGACATACCTACGAGCAGTACTTC. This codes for CASSTGGHTYEQYF. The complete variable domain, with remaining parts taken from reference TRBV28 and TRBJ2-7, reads DVKVTQSSRYLVKRTGEKVFLECVQDMDHENMFWYRQDPGLGLRLIYFSYDVKMKEKGDIPEGYSVSREKKERFSLILESASTNQTSMYLCASSTGGHTYEQYFGPGTRLTVT.

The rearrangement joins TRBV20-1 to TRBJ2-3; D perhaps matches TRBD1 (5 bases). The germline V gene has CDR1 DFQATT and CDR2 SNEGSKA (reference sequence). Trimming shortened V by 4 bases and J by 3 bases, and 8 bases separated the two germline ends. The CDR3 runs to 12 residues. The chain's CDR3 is CSATGITDTQYF. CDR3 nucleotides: TGCAGTGCTACAGGGATTACAGATACGCAGTATTTT.

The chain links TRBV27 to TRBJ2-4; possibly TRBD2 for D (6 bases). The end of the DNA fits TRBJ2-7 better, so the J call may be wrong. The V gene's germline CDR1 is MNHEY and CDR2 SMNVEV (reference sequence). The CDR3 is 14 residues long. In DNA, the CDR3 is TGTGCCAGCAGTTCTCCATTGGGGAGGAACGAGCAGTACTTC. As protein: CASSSPLGRNEQYF.

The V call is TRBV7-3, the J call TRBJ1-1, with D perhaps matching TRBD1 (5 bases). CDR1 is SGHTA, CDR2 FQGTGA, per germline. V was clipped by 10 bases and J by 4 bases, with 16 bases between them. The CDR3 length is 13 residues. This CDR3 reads CATRRDPGTEAFF. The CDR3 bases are TGTGCCACCCGCCGGGACCCAGGCACTGAAGCTTTCTTT.

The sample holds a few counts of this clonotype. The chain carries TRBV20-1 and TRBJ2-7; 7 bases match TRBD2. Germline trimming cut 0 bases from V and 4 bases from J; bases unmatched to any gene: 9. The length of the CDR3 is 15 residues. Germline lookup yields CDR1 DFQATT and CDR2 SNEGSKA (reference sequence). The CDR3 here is CSARDQSGRVYEQYF. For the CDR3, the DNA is TGCAGTGCTAGAGATCAATCAGGGAGGGTGTACGAGCAGTACTTC.

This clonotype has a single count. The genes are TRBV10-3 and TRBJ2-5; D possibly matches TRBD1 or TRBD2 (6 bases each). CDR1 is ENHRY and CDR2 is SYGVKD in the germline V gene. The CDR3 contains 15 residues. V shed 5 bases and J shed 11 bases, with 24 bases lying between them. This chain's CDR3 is CAISPGASSYNEQYF. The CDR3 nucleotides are TGTGCCATCAGTCCGGGGGCGAGCTCCTACAATGAGCAGTACTTC.

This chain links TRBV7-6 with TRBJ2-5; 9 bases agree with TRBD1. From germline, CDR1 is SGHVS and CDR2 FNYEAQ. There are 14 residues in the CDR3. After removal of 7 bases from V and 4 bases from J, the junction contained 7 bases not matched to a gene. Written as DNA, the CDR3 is TGTGCCAGCACCGGGGACAGGGCTTTAGAGACCCAGTACTTC. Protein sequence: CASTGDRALETQYF.

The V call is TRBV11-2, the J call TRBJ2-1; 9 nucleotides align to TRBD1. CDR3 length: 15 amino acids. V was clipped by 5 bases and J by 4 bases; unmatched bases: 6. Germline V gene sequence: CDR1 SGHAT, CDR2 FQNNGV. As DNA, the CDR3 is TGTGCCAGCAGCACACGGACAGGGGAATACAATGAGCAGTTCTTC. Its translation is CASSTRTGEYNEQFF.

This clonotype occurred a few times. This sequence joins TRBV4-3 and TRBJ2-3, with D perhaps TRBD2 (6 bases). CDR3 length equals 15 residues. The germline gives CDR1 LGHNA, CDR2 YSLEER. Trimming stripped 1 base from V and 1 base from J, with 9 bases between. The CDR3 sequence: CASSQGASGTDTQYF. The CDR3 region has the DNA TGCGCCAGCAGCCAAGGGGCTAGCGGCACAGATACGCAGTATTTT.

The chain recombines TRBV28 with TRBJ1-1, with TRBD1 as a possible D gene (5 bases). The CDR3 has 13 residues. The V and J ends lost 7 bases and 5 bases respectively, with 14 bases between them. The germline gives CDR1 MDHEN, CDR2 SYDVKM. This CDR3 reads CASNPGPGTEAFF. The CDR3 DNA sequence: TGTGCCAGCAATCCAGGGCCTGGGACTGAAGCTTTCTTT.

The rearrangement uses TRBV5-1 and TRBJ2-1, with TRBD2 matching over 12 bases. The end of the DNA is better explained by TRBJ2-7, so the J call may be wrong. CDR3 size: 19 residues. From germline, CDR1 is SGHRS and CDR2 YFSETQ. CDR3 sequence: CASSLAGLAGLSSYNEQYF. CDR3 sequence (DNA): TGCGCCAGCAGCTTAGCGGGACTAGCGGGCCTGAGCTCCTACAATGAGCAGTACTTC.

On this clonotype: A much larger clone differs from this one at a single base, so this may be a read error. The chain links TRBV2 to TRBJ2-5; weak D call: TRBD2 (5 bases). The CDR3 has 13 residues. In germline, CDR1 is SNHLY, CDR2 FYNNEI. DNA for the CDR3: TGTGCCAACAGTAGGACTGGTATAGAGACCCAGTACTTC. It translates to CANSRTGIETQYF.

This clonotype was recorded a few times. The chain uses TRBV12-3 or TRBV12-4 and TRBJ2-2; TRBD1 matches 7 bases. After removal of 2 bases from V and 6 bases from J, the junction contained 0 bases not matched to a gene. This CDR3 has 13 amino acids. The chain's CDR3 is CASSLQGAGELFF. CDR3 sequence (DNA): TGTGCCAGCAGTTTACAGGGGGCCGGGGAGCTGTTTTTT.

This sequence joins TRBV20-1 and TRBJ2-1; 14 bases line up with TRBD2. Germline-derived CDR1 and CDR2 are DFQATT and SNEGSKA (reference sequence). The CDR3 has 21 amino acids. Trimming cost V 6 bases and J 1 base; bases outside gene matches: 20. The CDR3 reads CSAPVLRLAGGPSQSYNEQFF. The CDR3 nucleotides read TGCAGTGCCCCAGTATTGAGACTAGCGGGGGGGCCTTCACAGTCCTACAATGAGCAGTTCTTC.